Below are 16 T cell receptor beta chains sequenced from a single sample in a study of blood T cell repertoires in COVID-19. Libraries were prepared by immunoSEQ multiplex PCR; TCRdb keeps only in-frame clonotypes and omits some of them. The sample yields some 320,000 clones, more than 85% seen once. Material: PBMCs or T cells enriched from blood (not recorded which). The receptor set was obtained from a woman in her twenties or thirties who had been exposed to COVID-19.

The gene calls are TRBV11-2 and TRBJ1-1, with TRBD1 as a possible D gene (5 bases). V lost 6 bases, J lost 4 bases, and 15 bases lay in between. Germline loops: CDR1 SGHAT, CDR2 FQNNGV. There are 14 residues in the CDR3. The CDR3 DNA is TGTGCCAGCAGGCCAGACAGATTAAGCACTGAAGCTTTCTTT. Protein product: CASRPDRLSTEAFF.

CDR3 protein: CASSVGPERDTEAFF. CDR3 nucleotide sequence: TGTGCCAGCAGCGTAGGCCCTGAGAGGGACACTGAAGCTTTCTTT. J is TRBJ1-1 and V is TRBV9; D is ambiguous. The ends were cut back, 0 bases at V and 3 bases at J, with 12 bases in the middle. The CDR3 runs to 15 residues. Per the germline V gene, CDR1 is SGDLS and CDR2 is YYNGEE.

CDR3 sequence reads: CASSLGSYGYTF. In DNA form, the CDR3 reads TGTGCCAGCAGCCTTGGTAGCTATGGCTACACCTTC. V and J are TRBV12-3 or TRBV12-4 and TRBJ1-2; D gene uncertain. The CDR3 consists of 12 residues. V was pared by 6 bases and J by 4 bases, with 9 bases between.

This chain connects TRBV7-2 to TRBJ1-5; possible D gene TRBD1, 5 bases. With 3 bases removed from V and 9 bases from J, the gap between germline ends came to 18 bases. The CDR3 contains 15 residues. The germline gives CDR1 SGHTA, CDR2 FQGNSA. CDR3 loop: CASSFTGTPQWPQHF. The CDR3 bases are TGTGCCAGCAGCTTTACCGGGACTCCGCAATGGCCCCAGCATTTT.

The chain joins TRBV6-1 to TRBJ1-4, with D maybe TRBD1 (5 bases). CDR1 is MNHNS, CDR2 SASEGT, per germline. Deletions cut 3 bases from V and 2 bases from J, with 13 bases between. This CDR3 has 16 amino acids. The CDR3 here is CASSERFGGTNEKLFF. The DNA of the CDR3 is TGTGCCAGCAGTGAGCGATTCGGGGGGACTAATGAAAAACTGTTTTTT.

The chain is built from TRBV7-8 and TRBJ2-7; a possible D gene is TRBD2 (6 bases). The ends were cut back, 2 bases at V and 2 bases at J, with 10 bases in the middle. The CDR3 covers 14 residues. Germline assignment: CDR1 SGHVS and CDR2 FQNEAQ. CDR3 residues: CASSLPGLTYEQYF. The CDR3 DNA is TGTGCCAGCAGCTTACCGGGACTCACCTACGAGCAGTACTTC.

This clone was counted between two and nine times. In DNA form, the CDR3 reads TGTGCCAGCAGCCAGCGGGACAGGGACTCCCCGCAGTATTTT. Its translation is CASSQRDRDSPQYF. The chain couples TRBV9 to TRBJ2-3; 9 bases line up with TRBD1. CDR1 is SGDLS, CDR2 YYNGEE, per germline. CDR3 size: 14 residues. The V segment lost 4 bases and the J segment 10 bases; nucleotides outside the gene matches: 10. The full variable domain, completed using reference TRBV9 and TRBJ2-3, is DSGVTQTPKHLITATGQRVTLRCSPRSGDLSVYWYQQSLDQGLQFLIQYYNGEERAKGNILERFSAQQFPDLHSELNLSSLELGDSALYFCASSQRDRDSPQYFGPGTRLTVL.

This rearrangement joins TRBV4-3 to TRBJ1-6; D ambiguous. The V and J ends lost 0 bases and 2 bases respectively, with 11 bases between them. This CDR3 has 17 amino acids. From germline, CDR1 is LGHNA and CDR2 YSLEER. CDR3 region: CASSQDEQVTYNSPLHF. In nucleotides, the CDR3 is TGCGCCAGCAGCCAAGATGAGCAGGTTACCTATAATTCACCCCTCCACTTT.

This clone appeared once. The chain employs TRBV2 and TRBJ2-7, with D tentatively TRBD1 (6 bases). In germline, CDR1 is SNHLY, CDR2 FYNNEI. The length of the CDR3 is 15 residues. Trimming removed 7 bases from V and 0 bases from J, with 16 bases in between. The CDR3 region has the DNA TGTGCCAGCAAAGTCCAGGGGAAAAGCTCCTACGAGCAGTACTTC. It specifies CASKVQGKSSYEQYF.

This clone showed up just once. This rearrangement joins TRBV11-2 to TRBJ2-7; tentative D call: TRBD1 (5 bases). CDR3 length: 14 amino acids. The germline V and J ends were trimmed by 3 bases and 2 bases, with 11 bases remaining between them. Germline V gene sequence: CDR1 SGHAT, CDR2 FQNNGV. CDR3 DNA: TGTGCCAGCAGCTTTCCAGGGCCCACCTACGAGCAGTACTTC. Amino acid sequence: CASSFPGPTYEQYF.

This sequence joins TRBV7-9 and TRBJ1-5; maybe TRBD1 (6 bases). Trimming stripped 5 bases from V and 7 bases from J, with 15 bases between. The germline V gene encodes CDR1 SEHNR and CDR2 FQNEAQ (reference sequence). This CDR3 has 14 residues. DNA of the CDR3: TGTGCCAGCAGCCCGGGACAAGTCGGACAGCCCCAGCATTTT. Amino acids: CASSPGQVGQPQHF.

This chain uses TRBV7-2 with TRBJ1-5, with no clear D. This CDR3 is 13 amino acids long. Germline V gives CDR1 SGHTA, CDR2 FQGNSA. V lost 3 bases and J 7 bases, leaving 10 bases between the germline ends. CDR3 sequence reads: CASSLRARQPQHF. DNA of the CDR3: TGTGCCAGCAGCTTGAGGGCGCGGCAGCCCCAGCATTTT.

The J gene is TRBJ1-2, the V gene TRBV5-4, with 7 bases matching TRBD1. V shed 6 bases and J 5 bases; nucleotides not matched to a gene: 10. The CDR3 extends over 14 amino acids. Looked up from germline, CDR1 is SGHNT and CDR2 is YYREEE (reference sequence). CDR3 loop: CASTSGTALYGYTF. The CDR3, as DNA: TGTGCCAGCACCTCCGGGACAGCCCTTTATGGCTACACCTTC.

This chain links TRBV19 with TRBJ1-4; no clear D. The germline V gene encodes CDR1 LNHDA and CDR2 SQIVND (reference sequence). The V end was cut by 6 bases, the J end by 8 bases, with 16 bases between. This CDR3 comprises 14 residues. The CDR3 loop reads CASRKGGLQEKLFF. In DNA, the CDR3 is TGTGCCAGTAGAAAGGGAGGCTTGCAGGAAAAACTGTTTTTT.

This chain connects TRBV19 to TRBJ1-1, with TRBD1 matching 10 bases. J was trimmed by 8 bases and V by 1 base; bases with no gene match: 10. Germline loops: CDR1 LNHDA, CDR2 SQIVND (reference sequence). The length of the CDR3 is 16 residues. The CDR3 loop is CASSIGGTGAEGEAFF. DNA for the CDR3: TGTGCCAGTAGTATAGGAGGGACAGGGGCCGAGGGCGAAGCTTTCTTT.

This chain uses TRBV6-1 with TRBJ1-1; possibly TRBD1 for D (5 bases). Looked up from germline, CDR1 is MNHNS and CDR2 is SASEGT. The CDR3 has 15 amino acids. The V gene lost 3 bases and the J gene lost 3 bases, with 14 bases spanning the gap. The CDR3 nucleotides are TGTGCCAGCAGTGATGGAAGGGGCCGGTACACTGAAGCTTTCTTT. It translates to CASSDGRGRYTEAFF.